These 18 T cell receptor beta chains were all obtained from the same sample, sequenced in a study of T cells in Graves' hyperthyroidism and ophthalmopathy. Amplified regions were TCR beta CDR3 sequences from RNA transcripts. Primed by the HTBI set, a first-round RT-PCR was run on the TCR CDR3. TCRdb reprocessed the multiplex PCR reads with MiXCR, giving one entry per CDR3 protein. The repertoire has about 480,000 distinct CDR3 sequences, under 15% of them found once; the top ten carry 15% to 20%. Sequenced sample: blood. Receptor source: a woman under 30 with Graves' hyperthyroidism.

The CDR3 DNA follows: TGTGCCAGCTCGCCGGACAGCCTCACCGCGGGGGGCTACACCTTC. It is translated as CASSPDSLTAGGYTF. The chain combines TRBV18 with TRBJ1-2, with a possible D match to TRBD1 (6 bases). The CDR3 extends over 15 amino acids. Trimming took off 6 bases at V and 8 bases at J, with 22 bases between the two ends. Germline CDR1 is KGHSH and CDR2 is LQKENI.

For the CDR3, the DNA is TGCGCCAGCAGCTGGACGGAGCCTGGAAACACCATATATTTT. As protein: CASSWTEPGNTIYF. The chain has TRBV5-1 and TRBJ1-3, with D unclear. The CDR3 spans 14 residues. The V gene's germline CDR1 is SGHRS and CDR2 YFSETQ. Trimming cost V 3 bases and J 2 bases, with 9 bases left between them. Together with reference TRBV5-1 and TRBJ1-3, the CDR3 gives the full variable domain: KAGVTQTPRYLIKTRGQQVTLSCSPISGHRSVSWYQQTPGQGLQFLFEYFSETQRNKGNFPGRFSGRQFSNSRSEMNVSTLELGDSALYLCASSWTEPGNTIYFGEGSWLTVV.

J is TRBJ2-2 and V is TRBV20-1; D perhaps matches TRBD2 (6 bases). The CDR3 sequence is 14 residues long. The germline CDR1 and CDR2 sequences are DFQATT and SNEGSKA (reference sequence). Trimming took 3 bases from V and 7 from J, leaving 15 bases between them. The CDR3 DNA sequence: TGCAGTGCTAGTTACGGAGGGCCGATCGGGGAGCTGTTTTTT. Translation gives CSASYGGPIGELFF.

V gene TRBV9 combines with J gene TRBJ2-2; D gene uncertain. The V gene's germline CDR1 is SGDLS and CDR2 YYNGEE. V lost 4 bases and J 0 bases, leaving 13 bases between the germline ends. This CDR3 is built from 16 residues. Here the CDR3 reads CASSRFGPANTGELFF. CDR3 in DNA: TGTGCCAGCAGCAGATTCGGACCGGCGAACACCGGGGAGCTGTTTTTT.

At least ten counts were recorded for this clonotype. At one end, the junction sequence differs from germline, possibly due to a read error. CDR3: CASSLGDRGRTGELFF. DNA for the CDR3: TGTGCTAGCAGCCTCGGGGACAGGGGACGCACCGGGGAGCTGTTTTTT. The V call is TRBV7-7, the J call TRBJ2-2, with 10 nucleotides matching TRBD1. Germline V CDR1 and CDR2: SSHAT, FNYEAQ (reference sequence). CDR3 size: 16 residues.

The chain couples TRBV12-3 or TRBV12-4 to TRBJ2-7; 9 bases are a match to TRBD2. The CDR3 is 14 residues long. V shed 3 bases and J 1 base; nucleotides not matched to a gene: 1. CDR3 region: CASSFSGSSYEQYV. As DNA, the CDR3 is TGTGCCAGCAGTTTTAGCGGGAGTTCCTACGAGCAGTACGTC.

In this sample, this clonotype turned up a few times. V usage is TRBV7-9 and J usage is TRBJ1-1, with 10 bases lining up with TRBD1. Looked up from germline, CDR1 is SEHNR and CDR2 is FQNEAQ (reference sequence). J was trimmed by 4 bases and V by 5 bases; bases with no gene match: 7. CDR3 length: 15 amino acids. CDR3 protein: CASSQGQGTGTEAFF. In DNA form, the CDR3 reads TGTGCCAGCAGCCAGGGACAGGGGACGGGCACTGAAGCTTTCTTT.

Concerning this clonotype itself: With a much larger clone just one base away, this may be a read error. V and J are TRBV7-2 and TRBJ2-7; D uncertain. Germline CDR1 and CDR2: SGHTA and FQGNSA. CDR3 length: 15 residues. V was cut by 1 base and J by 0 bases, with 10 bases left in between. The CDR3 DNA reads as TGTGCCAGCAGCTTAGGGGGTTGGGGCTCCTACGAGCAGTACTTC. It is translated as CASSLGGWGSYEQYF. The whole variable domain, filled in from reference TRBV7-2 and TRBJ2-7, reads GAGVSQSPSNKVTEKGKDVELRCDPISGHTALYWYRQSLGQGLEFLIYFQGNSAPDKSGLPSDRFSAERTGGSVSTLTIQRTQQEDSAVYLCASSLGGWGSYEQYFGPGTRLTVT.

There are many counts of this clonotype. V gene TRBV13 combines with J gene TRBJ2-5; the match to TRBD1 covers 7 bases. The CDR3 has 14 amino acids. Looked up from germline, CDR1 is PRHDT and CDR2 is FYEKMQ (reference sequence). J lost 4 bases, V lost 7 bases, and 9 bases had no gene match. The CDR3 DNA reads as TGTGCCAGCATGCTCCGACAGGGCGGAGAGACCCAGTACTTC. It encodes CASMLRQGGETQYF.

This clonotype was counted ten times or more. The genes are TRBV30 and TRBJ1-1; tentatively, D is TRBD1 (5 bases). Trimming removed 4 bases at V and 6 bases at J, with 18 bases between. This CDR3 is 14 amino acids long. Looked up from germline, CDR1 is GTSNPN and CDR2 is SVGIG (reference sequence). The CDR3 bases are TGTGCCTGGATGCTGCAGGGCGTAGGCGCTGAAGCTTTCTTT. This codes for CAWMLQGVGAEAFF.

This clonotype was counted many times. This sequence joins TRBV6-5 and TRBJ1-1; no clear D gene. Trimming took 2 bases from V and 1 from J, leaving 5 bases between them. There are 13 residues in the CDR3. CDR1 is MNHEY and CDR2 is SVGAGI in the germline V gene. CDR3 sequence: CASSYGSNTEAFF. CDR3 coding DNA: TGTGCCAGCAGTTACGGGTCGAACACTGAAGCTTTCTTT.

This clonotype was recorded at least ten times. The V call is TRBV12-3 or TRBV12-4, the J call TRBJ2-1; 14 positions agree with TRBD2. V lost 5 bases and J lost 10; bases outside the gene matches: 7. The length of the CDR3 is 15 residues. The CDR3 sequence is CASSMGLAGASEQFF. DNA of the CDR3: TGTGCCAGCAGTATGGGACTAGCGGGAGCATCCGAGCAGTTCTTC.

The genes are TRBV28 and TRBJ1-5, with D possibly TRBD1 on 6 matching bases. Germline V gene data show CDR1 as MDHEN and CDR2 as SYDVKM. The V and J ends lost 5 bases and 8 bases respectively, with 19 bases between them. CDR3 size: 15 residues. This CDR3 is CASSPRDTGFKPQHF. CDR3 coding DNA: TGTGCCAGCAGTCCCCGGGACACGGGCTTTAAGCCCCAGCATTTT.

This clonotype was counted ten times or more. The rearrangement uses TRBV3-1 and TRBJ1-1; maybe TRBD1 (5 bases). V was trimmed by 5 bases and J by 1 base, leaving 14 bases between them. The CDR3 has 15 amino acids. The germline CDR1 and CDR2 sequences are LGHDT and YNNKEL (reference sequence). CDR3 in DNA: TGTGCCAGCAGCGACGGGACCCTACCGAACACTGAAGCTTTCTTT. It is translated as CASSDGTLPNTEAFF. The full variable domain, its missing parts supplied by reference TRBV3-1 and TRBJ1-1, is DTAVSQTPKYLVTQMGNDKSIKCEQNLGHDTMYWYKQDSKKFLKIMFSYNNKELIINETVPNRFSPKSPDKAHLNLHINSLELGDSAVYFCASSDGTLPNTEAFFGQGTRLTVV.

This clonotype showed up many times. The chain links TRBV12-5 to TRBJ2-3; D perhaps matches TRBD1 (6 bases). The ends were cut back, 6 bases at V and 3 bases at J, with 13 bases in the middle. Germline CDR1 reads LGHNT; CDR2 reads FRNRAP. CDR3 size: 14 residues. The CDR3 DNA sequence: TGTGCTAGTGGCCCCAGGGGAAGAACAGATACGCAGTATTTT. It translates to CASGPRGRTDTQYF.

CDR3: CAWKQSGQGAMGYTF. The CDR3, as DNA: TGTGCCTGGAAGCAGTCGGGACAGGGGGCTATGGGCTACACCTTC. The V call is TRBV30, the J call TRBJ1-2; 12 positions agree with TRBD1. J was trimmed by 8 bases and V by 4 bases; bases with no gene match: 11. Germline CDR1 and CDR2: GTSNPN and SVGIG (reference sequence). The length of the CDR3 is 15 residues.

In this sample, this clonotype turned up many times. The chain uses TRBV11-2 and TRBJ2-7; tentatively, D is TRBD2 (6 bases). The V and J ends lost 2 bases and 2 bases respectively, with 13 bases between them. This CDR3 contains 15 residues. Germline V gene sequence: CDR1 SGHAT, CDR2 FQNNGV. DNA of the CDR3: TGTGCCAGCAGCTTACCCTCTCGGGGGACCTACGAGCAGTACTTC. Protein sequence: CASSLPSRGTYEQYF.

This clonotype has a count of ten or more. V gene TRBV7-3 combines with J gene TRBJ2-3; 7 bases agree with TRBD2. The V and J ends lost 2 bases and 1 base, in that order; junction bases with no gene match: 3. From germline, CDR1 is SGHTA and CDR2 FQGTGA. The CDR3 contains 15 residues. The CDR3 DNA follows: TGTGCCAGCAGCTTAGCGGGAGCACGCACAGATACGCAGTATTTT. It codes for CASSLAGARTDTQYF.